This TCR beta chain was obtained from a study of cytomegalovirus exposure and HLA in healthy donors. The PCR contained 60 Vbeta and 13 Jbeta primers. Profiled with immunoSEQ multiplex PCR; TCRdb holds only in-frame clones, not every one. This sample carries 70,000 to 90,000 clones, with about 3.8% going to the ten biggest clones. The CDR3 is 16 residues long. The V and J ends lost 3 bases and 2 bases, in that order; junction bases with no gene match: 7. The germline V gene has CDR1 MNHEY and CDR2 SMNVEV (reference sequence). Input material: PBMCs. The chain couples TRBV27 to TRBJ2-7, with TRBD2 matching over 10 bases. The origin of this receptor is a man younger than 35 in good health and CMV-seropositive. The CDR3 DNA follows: TGTGCCAGCAGTTTGTTAAGGACTAGCGGAACCTACGAGCAGTACTTC. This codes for CASSLLRTSGTYEQYF.